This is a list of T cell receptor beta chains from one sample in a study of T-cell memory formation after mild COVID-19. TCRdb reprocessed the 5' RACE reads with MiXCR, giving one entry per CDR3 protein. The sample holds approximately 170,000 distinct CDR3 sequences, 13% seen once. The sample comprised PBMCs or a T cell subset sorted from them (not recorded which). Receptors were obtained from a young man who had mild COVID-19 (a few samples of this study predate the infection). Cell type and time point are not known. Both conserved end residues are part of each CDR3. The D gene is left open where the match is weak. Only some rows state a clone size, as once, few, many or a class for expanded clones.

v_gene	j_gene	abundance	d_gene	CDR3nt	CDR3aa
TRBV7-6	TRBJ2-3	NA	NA	TGTGCCAGCGGCTCCGTTACGCAGTATTTT	CASGSVTQYF
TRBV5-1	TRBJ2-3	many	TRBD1	TGCGCCAGCAGCCGGACAGGGATCGGCTCAGATACGCAGTATTTT	CASSRTGIGSDTQYF
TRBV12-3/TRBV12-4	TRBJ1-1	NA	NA	TGTGCCAGCAGTGTCAGGTTTGACACTGAAGCTTTCTTT	CASSVRFDTEAFF
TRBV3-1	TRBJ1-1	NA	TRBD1	TGTGCCAGCAGAAACGGACAGGGAAGGACTGAAGCTTTCTTT	CASRNGQGRTEAFF
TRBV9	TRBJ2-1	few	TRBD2	TGTGCCAGCAGCGCGTCCGGGACTAGCGGGGGGTATGAGCAGTTCTTC	CASSASGTSGGYEQFF
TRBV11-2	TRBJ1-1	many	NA	TGTGCCAGCAGCCTCCATGGGGGGCGAGATGTCACTGAAGCTTTCTTT	CASSLHGGRDVTEAFF
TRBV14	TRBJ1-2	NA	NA	TGTGCCAGCAGCCAAGATCTGAATAACTATGGCTACACCTTC	CASSQDLNNYGYTF
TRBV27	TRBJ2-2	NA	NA	TGTGCCAGCAGTCATCTAGGGGAGCTGTTTTTT	CASSHLGELFF
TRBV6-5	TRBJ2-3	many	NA	TGTGCCAGCAGTTGGGACAACACAGATACGCAGTATTTT	CASSWDNTDTQYF
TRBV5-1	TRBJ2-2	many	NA	TGCGCCAGCAGCCAGGCGGGGCCGAACACCGGGGAGCTGTTTTTT	CASSQAGPNTGELFF
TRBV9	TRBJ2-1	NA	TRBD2	TGTGCCAGCAGCCAAAGCGGGGGGGCCCATGAGCAGTTCTTC	CASSQSGGAHEQFF
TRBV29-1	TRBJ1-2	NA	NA	TGCAGCGTTGGCGGTAACTATGGCTACACCTTC	CSVGGNYGYTF
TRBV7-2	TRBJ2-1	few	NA	TGTGCCAGCAGCACCGACCGGGTCCCAGGCCATGAGCAGTTCTTC	CASSTDRVPGHEQFF
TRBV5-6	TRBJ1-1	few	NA	TGTGCCAGCAGCTTGTCCAGGTTGAACACTGAAGCTTTCTTT	CASSLSRLNTEAFF
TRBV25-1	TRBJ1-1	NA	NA	TGTGCCAGCGGGCGAGGGGCCCGCCGTATAGGGGACACTGAAGCTTTCTTT	CASGRGARRIGDTEAFF
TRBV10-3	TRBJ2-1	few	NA	TGTGCCATCGGCGACAACTACAATGAGCAGTTCTTC	CAIGDNYNEQFF
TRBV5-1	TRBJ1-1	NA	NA	TGCGCCAGCAGCTTAGAAGGGACGGTTCGTGGCGATGAAGCTTTCTTT	CASSLEGTVRGDEAFF
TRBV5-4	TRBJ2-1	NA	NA	TGTGCCAGCAGCCCAAGACTCAATGAGCAGTTCTTC	CASSPRLNEQFF
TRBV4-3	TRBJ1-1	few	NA	TGCGCCAGCAGCCAAGTCTGGAACGCGGGACAGAACACTGAAGCTTTCTTT	CASSQVWNAGQNTEAFF
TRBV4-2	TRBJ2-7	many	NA	TGTGCCAGCAGCCAAGATAGGGATTACGAGCAGTACTTC	CASSQDRDYEQYF
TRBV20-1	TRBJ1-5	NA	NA	TGCAGTGCTACCACCTTAGGCCTCCAGCATTTT	CSATTLGLQHF
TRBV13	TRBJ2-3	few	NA	TGTGCCAGCAGCTTCAGGGGTGGCGGCACAGATACGCAGTATTTT	CASSFRGGGTDTQYF
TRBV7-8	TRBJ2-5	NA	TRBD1	TGTGCCAGCAGCTCTCGGGACAGGGACTTTCTCGAGACCCAGTACTTC	CASSSRDRDFLETQYF
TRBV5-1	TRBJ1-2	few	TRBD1	TGCGCCAGCAGTTCGACTGGACAGGGTACTAACTATGGCTACACCTTC	CASSSTGQGTNYGYTF
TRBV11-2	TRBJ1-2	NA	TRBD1	TGTGCCAGCAGACAGGGGGAGTTTACCCCCTATGGCTACACCTTC	CASRQGEFTPYGYTF
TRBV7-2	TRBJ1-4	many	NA	TGTGCCAGCAGCTCCCCAAATGAAAAACTGTTTTTT	CASSSPNEKLFF
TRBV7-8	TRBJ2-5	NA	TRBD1	TGTGCCAGCAGCCCGACCGGGACAGGGGTTTTCGAGACCCAGTACTTC	CASSPTGTGVFETQYF
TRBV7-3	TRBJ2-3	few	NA	TGTGCCAGCAGCCGAGAGGCGGTGGGTGAGGATACGCAGTATTTT	CASSREAVGEDTQYF
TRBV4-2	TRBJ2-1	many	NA	TGTGCCAGCAGCCAAGGGGGATCGTTAGAGCAGTTCTTC	CASSQGGSLEQFF
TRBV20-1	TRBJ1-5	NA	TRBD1	TGCAGTGCCAGCACGGACAGGGGGAATCAGCCCCAGCATTTT	CSASTDRGNQPQHF
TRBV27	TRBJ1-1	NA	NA	TGTGCCAGCAGCCTCCTGTGGGGGCTGAACACTGAAGCTTTCTTT	CASSLLWGLNTEAFF
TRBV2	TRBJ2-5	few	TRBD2	TGTGCCAGCAGTAATAGCGGGGGGGCCTCAGAGACCCAGTACTTC	CASSNSGGASETQYF